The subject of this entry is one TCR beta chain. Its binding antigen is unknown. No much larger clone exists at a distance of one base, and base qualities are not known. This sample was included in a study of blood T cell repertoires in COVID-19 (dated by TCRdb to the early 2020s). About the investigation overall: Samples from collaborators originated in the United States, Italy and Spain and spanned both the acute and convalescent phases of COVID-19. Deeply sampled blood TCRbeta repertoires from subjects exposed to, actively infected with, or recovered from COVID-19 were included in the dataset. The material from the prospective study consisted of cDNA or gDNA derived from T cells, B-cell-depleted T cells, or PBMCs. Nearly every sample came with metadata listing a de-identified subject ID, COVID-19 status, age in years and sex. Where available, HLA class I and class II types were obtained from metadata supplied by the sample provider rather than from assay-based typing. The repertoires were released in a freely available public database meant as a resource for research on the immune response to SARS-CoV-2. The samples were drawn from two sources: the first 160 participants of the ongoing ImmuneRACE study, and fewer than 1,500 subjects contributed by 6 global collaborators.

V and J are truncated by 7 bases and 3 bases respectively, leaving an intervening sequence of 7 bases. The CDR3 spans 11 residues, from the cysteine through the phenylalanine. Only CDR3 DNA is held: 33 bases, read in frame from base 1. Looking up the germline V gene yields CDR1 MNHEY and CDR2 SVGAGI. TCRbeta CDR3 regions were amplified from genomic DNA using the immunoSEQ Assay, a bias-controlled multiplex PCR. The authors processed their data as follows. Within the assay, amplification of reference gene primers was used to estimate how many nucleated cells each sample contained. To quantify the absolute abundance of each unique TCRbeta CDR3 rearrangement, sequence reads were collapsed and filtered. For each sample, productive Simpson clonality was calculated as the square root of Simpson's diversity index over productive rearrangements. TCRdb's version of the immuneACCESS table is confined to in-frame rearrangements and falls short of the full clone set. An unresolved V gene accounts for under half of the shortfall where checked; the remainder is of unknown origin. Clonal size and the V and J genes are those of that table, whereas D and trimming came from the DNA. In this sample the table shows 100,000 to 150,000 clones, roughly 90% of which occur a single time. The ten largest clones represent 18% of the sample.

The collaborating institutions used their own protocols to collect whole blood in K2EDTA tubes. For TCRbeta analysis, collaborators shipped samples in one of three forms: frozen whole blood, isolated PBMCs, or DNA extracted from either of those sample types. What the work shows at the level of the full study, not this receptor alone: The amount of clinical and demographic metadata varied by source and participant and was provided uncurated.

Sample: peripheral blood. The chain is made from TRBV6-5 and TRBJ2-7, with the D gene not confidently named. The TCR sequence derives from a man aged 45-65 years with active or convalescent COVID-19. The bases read TGTGCCAGCAATAAGCGCTACGAGCAGTACTTC. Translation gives CASNKRYEQYF.